The rows below give T cell receptor beta chains drawn from one sample of a study of preoperative IRX-2 immunotherapy in early breast cancer. Using immunoSEQ multiplex PCR, the repertoire was profiled, and TCRdb retains in-frame clones only, with some absent. The table has around 39,000 clones, about 94% seen once; the top ten hold roughly 1.5%. The sequences come from tumor tissue, collected after IRX-2 immunotherapy. These receptor sequences come from a human donor with breast cancer. CDR3s include the opening cysteine and the closing phenylalanine or tryptophan. Each record gives: J gene, D gene, clone size, V gene, CDR3 DNA, CDR3 protein. D genes are given only for firm matches. Size is omitted from some rows. Given values are once, few, many or a class for expanded clones.

>TRBJ2-7|TRBD2|NA|TRBV6-1
TGTGCCAGCAGTGAAGCTTGGCTAGCGGGATCCTACGAGCAGTACTTC
CASSEAWLAGSYEQYF
>TRBJ2-7|NA|NA|TRBV6-6
TGTGCCAGCAGTTACGGGCTACCCTACGAGCAGTACTTC
CASSYGLPYEQYF
>TRBJ1-2|NA|NA|TRBV28
TGTGCCAGCAGTTTATCCCTACAGGGAAGGGGTGGCTACACCTTC
CASSLSLQGRGGYTF
>TRBJ2-2|NA|NA|TRBV27
TGTGCCAGCAGTTTAGGGTTCAACACCGGGGAGCTGTTTTTT
CASSLGFNTGELFF
>TRBJ2-2|NA|NA|TRBV19
TGTGCCAGTAGGAGGAGGGTGTTTGACGGGGAGCTGTTTTTT
CASRRRVFDGELFF
>TRBJ1-4|NA|NA|TRBV15
TGTGCCACCAGCAGAGTGAGGTTCAGGAATGAAAAACTGTTTTTT
CATSRVRFRNEKLFF
>TRBJ1-2|NA|NA|TRBV7-2
TGTGCCAGCAGCTTAATTGGGGACACCCATGGCTACACCTTC
CASSLIGDTHGYTF
>TRBJ1-2|NA|NA|TRBV6-5
TGTGCCAGCGGTCGTCACGGAGACTATGGCTACACCTTC
CASGRHGDYGYTF
>TRBJ2-4|TRBD2|NA|TRBV7-2
TGTGCCAGCAGCGTACCCGGGACTAGCGGCCATTTGGGGTACTTC
CASSVPGTSGHLGYF
>TRBJ2-3|NA|NA|TRBV9
TGTGCCAGCAGCTCGATGGCGGACCTTACAGATACGCAGTATTTT
CASSSMADLTDTQYF
>TRBJ2-3|TRBD1|NA|TRBV4-3
TGCGCCAGCAGCCAGGGACAGGGGTTCGATACGCAGTATTTT
CASSQGQGFDTQYF
>TRBJ2-7|NA|NA|TRBV11-3
TGTGCCAGCAGCTTAGGAACTGGGGCGGCCTACGAGCAGTACTTC
CASSLGTGAAYEQYF
>TRBJ2-5|NA|NA|TRBV29-1
TGCAGCGTTTCCAGGACAGACCAAGAGACCCAGTACTTC
CSVSRTDQETQYF
>TRBJ2-3|NA|NA|TRBV4-2
TGTGCCAGCAGCCAAGATTACATAGTGGGCACAGATACGCAGTATTTT
CASSQDYIVGTDTQYF
>TRBJ2-2|NA|NA|TRBV11-3
TGTGCCAGCAGCTCCCTTGCCGCCGGGGAGCTGTTTTTT
CASSSLAAGELFF
>TRBJ2-1|NA|once|TRBV29-1
TGCAGCGTAGAACTAGGGCTACGGTTCTTC
CSVELGLRFF
>TRBJ2-7|TRBD1|NA|TRBV6-5
TGTGCCAGCAGTTACTCCGGGACAGGGGTAGACGAGCAGTACTTC
CASSYSGTGVDEQYF
>TRBJ2-1|TRBD2|NA|TRBV11-3
TGTGCCAGCAGCCTCCGGGGACTAGCGGGAAATGAGCAGTTCTTC
CASSLRGLAGNEQFF
>TRBJ1-2|NA|NA|TRBV2
TGTGCCAGCAGGGGGGACACCCTAACCGATGGCTACACCTTC
CASRGDTLTDGYTF
>TRBJ2-1|TRBD2|NA|TRBV6-6
TGTGCCAGCAGTTATACTAGCGGGGGTAGAGATGAGCAGTTCTTC
CASSYTSGGRDEQFF
>TRBJ2-1|NA|NA|TRBV29-1
TGCAGCGTCGCTGACAGGGGAGGGGGTGAGCAGTTCTTC
CSVADRGGGEQFF
>TRBJ1-3|NA|NA|TRBV18
TGTGCCAGCTCACCACCTCCCGGCAGAGCTGGAAACACCATATATTTT
CASSPPPGRAGNTIYF
>TRBJ2-1|NA|NA|TRBV7-9
TGTGCCAGCAGCCCAGCCCTAGGCGCCCTGGGGTACAATGAGCAGTTCTTC
CASSPALGALGYNEQFF
>TRBJ2-3|TRBD1|once|TRBV9
TGTGCCAGCAGCGTAGGGCCCTACTCAAGACAGGGGGCTGGGATGGGTACAGATACGCAGTATTTT
CASSVGPYSRQGAGMGTDTQYF
>TRBJ2-2|NA|NA|TRBV4-3
TGCGCCAGCAGCCAAGATAGCGCGAGACATAACACCGGGGAGCTGTTTTTT
CASSQDSARHNTGELFF
>TRBJ2-7|NA|once|TRBV11-2
TGTGCCAGCAGCGGCGTTCACCACGAGCAGTACTTC
CASSGVHHEQYF
>TRBJ1-1|NA|NA|TRBV20-1
TGCAGTGCTAGGGGGGGCACTGAAGCTTTCTTT
CSARGGTEAFF
>TRBJ2-3|TRBD2|NA|TRBV5-1
TGCGCCAGCAGCTTGGTTAGCGGGGGCTTCACAGATACGCAGTATTTT
CASSLVSGGFTDTQYF
>TRBJ2-1|NA|NA|TRBV10-3
TGTGCCATCAGTGAGTTTGCGAGACAGAGGTACAATGAGCAGTTCTTC
CAISEFARQRYNEQFF
>TRBJ1-2|NA|NA|TRBV4-2
TGTGCCAGCAGCCAAGATGTGATTTCGGTCACTGGCTACACCTTC
CASSQDVISVTGYTF
>TRBJ2-5|TRBD2|NA|TRBV11-3
TGTGCCAGCAGCTTAGGCGTTAGCGGGGGCCCAGAGACCCAGTACTTC
CASSLGVSGGPETQYF
>TRBJ2-2|TRBD1|NA|TRBV6-1
TGTGCCAGCCGGACAGGGGTGGGCACCGGGGAGCTGTTTTTT
CASRTGVGTGELFF
>TRBJ2-7|NA|NA|TRBV7-6
TGTGCCAGCAGCTTAGAACAGGGCTTGAACGAGCAGTACTTC
CASSLEQGLNEQYF
>TRBJ2-7|NA|NA|TRBV28
TGTGCCAGCAGCTTATGGCCAGGGACAATATCTACCCCCTACGAGCAGTACTTC
CASSLWPGTISTPYEQYF
>TRBJ1-1|NA|NA|TRBV4-1
TGCGCCAGCAGCCAAGATGGGCTAGGGGGGAACACTGAAGCTTTCTTT
CASSQDGLGGNTEAFF
>TRBJ1-2|NA|NA|TRBV18
TGTGCCAGCTCACCCGGCTCGGGGGAGGGTGGCTACACCTTC
CASSPGSGEGGYTF
>TRBJ2-3|NA|NA|TRBV7-2
TGTGCCAGCAGCTTAGGGTTGGTGCGGGATACGCAGTATTTT
CASSLGLVRDTQYF
>TRBJ1-3|TRBD1|NA|TRBV5-1
TGCGCCAGCAGCTTACAGGGGTCTGGAAACACCATATATTTT
CASSLQGSGNTIYF
>TRBJ1-2|NA|NA|TRBV18
TGTGCCAGCTCACCACCGAACAGGGATGGCTACACCTTC
CASSPPNRDGYTF
>TRBJ2-2|NA|NA|TRBV11-1
TGTGCCAGCAGCTTAGTCTATTTCACCGGGGAGCTGTTTTTT
CASSLVYFTGELFF
>TRBJ2-7|NA|NA|TRBV15
TGTGCCACCAGCTCTTCTTACGGGGCCGTTGAGCAGTACTTC
CATSSSYGAVEQYF
>TRBJ2-5|NA|NA|TRBV6-6
TGTGCCATCAGTGCCGCCGACATCGAAGAGACCCAGTACTTC
CAISAADIEETQYF
>TRBJ2-3|NA|once|TRBV5-1
TGCGCCAGCAGGGTACCGGGGACAGATACGCAGTATTTT
CASRVPGTDTQYF
>TRBJ2-3|TRBD1|NA|TRBV15
TGTGCCACCAGCAGTGTATTTGGAGAACCGGGACAGAGCACAGATACGCAGTATTTT
CATSSVFGEPGQSTDTQYF
>TRBJ2-5|NA|NA|TRBV11-2
TGTGCCAGCAGCACTTGGACAGCCCAAGAGACCCAGTACTTC
CASSTWTAQETQYF
>TRBJ2-1|NA|NA|TRBV29-1
TGCAGCGGATCCGAGGGACTTGCATACAATGAGCAGTTCTTC
CSGSEGLAYNEQFF
>TRBJ2-1|NA|NA|TRBV4-1
TGCGCCAGCAGCCAAGGAGGCCTTGACGCCGTTTTTGGGCTGTTGGATGAGCAGTTCTTC
CASSQGGLDAVFGLLDEQFF
>TRBJ2-7|TRBD1|NA|TRBV7-9
TGTGCCAGCCTGACCACCAGGGGGTACGAGCAGTACTTC
CASLTTRGYEQYF
>TRBJ2-7|TRBD2|NA|TRBV13
TGTGCCAGCAGCTTAGTGTCTAGCGGGAGAGGTGGGATTGGGGAGCAGTACTTC
CASSLVSSGRGGIGEQYF
>TRBJ2-5|NA|NA|TRBV25-1
TGTGCCAGCAGTGGGAGTATGGCAGAGCAAGAGACCCAGTACTTC
CASSGSMAEQETQYF
>TRBJ1-2|TRBD1|NA|TRBV5-4
TGTGCCAGCAGCAATCGAGCCCAGGGGGCGCGGAGCTATGGCTACACCTTC
CASSNRAQGARSYGYTF
>TRBJ1-1|NA|NA|TRBV7-9
TGTGCCAGCGGGCCCCTAGGCCGACTCTCTGAAGCTTTCTTT
CASGPLGRLSEAFF
>TRBJ2-7|NA|NA|TRBV5-1
TGCGCCAGCAGCTTCGGGGGCGGTTACGAGCAGTACTTC
CASSFGGGYEQYF